Sequencing of this TCR beta chain was carried out in a study of shared clonotypes between healthy human individuals. General study results and limits: Read depth was anticipated to influence clonotype sharing among donors. Sorted-subset sequencing, rarefaction showed, was incomplete despite large depth.

For sorted subsets, approximately 0.2 ug DNA per replicate equaled 30,000 or so T cell genomes. In the study's own analysis: Filtering differed, since immunoSEQ gave only junction sequences and no quality scores. Libraries were prepared by immunoSEQ multiplex PCR; TCRdb keeps only in-frame clonotypes and omits some of them. From that table come the V and J calls and clone size; the DNA was used to work out D and trimming. The sample has millions of clones; about 93% are singletons. A word on this clone: Its antigen is as yet unknown.

Germline V gene sequence: CDR1 MNHEY, CDR2 SMNVEV (reference sequence). This CDR3 contains 16 residues. V was clipped by 5 bases and J by 4 bases, with 21 bases between them. Naive CD8 cells, CD45RO-negative and positively selected for CCR7, excluded terminally differentiated effector memory CD45RA+ cells. The sample taken for sequencing was naive CD8+ T cells from PBMCs. The rearrangement uses TRBV27 and TRBJ2-7, with a possible D match to TRBD1 (5 bases). The clonotype originates from a man aged 18 to 30 in good health. Some clones in this sample may be carry-over from other donors' samples. Here the CDR3 DNA reads TGTGCCAGCAGTCTCTCCGTAGGGGCCGTTATGTACGAGCAGTACTTC. Its protein is CASSLSVGAVMYEQYF.